This T cell receptor (beta chain) was profiled in a study of control samples from healthy donors and cancer patients. Sequenced by immunoSEQ multiplex PCR; TCRdb stores in-frame clones only, minus some. The sample holds about 98,000 clones, 82% seen once. CDR1 and CDR2 (germline): LGHNA, YNFKEQ. The CDR3 consists of 18 residues. Germline trimming cut 1 base from V and 1 base from J; bases unmatched to any gene: 4. The sequenced sample was blood. The chain is built from TRBV4-2 and TRBJ2-3; 14 nucleotides align to TRBD2. The origin of this receptor is a man aged 60 to 75 in good health. This chain's CDR3 is CASSQGGLAGVGTDTQYF. The CDR3 DNA is TGTGCCAGCAGCCAAGGGGGACTAGCGGGAGTCGGCACAGATACGCAGTATTTT.